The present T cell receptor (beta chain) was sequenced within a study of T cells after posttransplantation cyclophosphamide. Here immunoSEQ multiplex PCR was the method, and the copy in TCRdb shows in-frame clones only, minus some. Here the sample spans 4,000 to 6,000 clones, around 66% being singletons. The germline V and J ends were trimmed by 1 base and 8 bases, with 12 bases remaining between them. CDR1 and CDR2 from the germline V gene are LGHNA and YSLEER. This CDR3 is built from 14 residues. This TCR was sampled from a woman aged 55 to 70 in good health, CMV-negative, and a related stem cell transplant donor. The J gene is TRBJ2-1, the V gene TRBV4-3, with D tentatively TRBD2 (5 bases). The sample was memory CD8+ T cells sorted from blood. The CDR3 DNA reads TGCGCCAGCAGCCAAGGTTTGCGGGCGGATGAGCAGTTCTTC. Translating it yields CASSQGLRADEQFF.